This T cell receptor beta chain was retrieved from a study of cytomegalovirus exposure and HLA in healthy donors. Use of 60 Vbeta and 13 Jbeta primers characterized the PCR. TCRdb keeps only in-frame clones here, not all; method: immunoSEQ multiplex PCR. The table records about 150,000 clones, around 57% of them present only once. Germline V gene data show CDR1 as SGHDT and CDR2 as YYEEEE. The V end lost 5 bases, the J end lost 6 bases, and 11 bases lay between the germline ends. The CDR3 has 12 residues. In its sample, this clone was seen a few times. What it binds is unknown. The study, taken as a whole, reports: In an earlier analysis, about 90% or about 30%: the productive usage of most TCR beta V segments.

The sequenced sample was PBMCs. The TCR was taken from a male donor in good health and CMV-seronegative. The chain is built from TRBV5-6 and TRBJ1-1, with no clear D. Here the CDR3 DNA reads TGTGCCAGCAGTTTCGGCGGCCCTGAAGCTTTCTTT. Amino acids: CASSFGGPEAFF.